What follows are 32 T cell receptor beta chains derived from one specimen sequenced in a study of blood T cells in healthy people across ages. Using a J-beta primer mix together with a sample-barcoded 5' primer, a second PCR was run for roughly 7 to 12 cycles. Each CDR3 protein is one row after TCRdb ran MiXCR on the 5' RACE reads. Among 1,500,000 or so distinct CDR3 sequences listed, 35% to 45% were seen once. The source material was blood. Receptor source: a woman aged 18-29 years in good health.

This chain uses TRBV15 with TRBJ2-1, with 10 bases lining up with TRBD1. Germline V gives CDR1 LNHNV, CDR2 YYDKDF (reference sequence). The CDR3 length is 17 residues. Unmatched junction bases numbered 14, after V lost 3 bases and J lost 9 bases. CDR3 sequence reads: CATSRPGRRQGASEQFF. CDR3 sequence (DNA): TGTGCCACCAGCAGGCCAGGGAGGCGACAGGGGGCCAGTGAGCAGTTCTTC.

This clonotype was counted only a few times. V is TRBV6-5 and J is TRBJ2-7; D perhaps matches TRBD1 (5 bases). The germline V gene encodes CDR1 MNHEY and CDR2 SVGAGI. The CDR3 is 14 residues long. V was clipped by 7 bases and J by 7 bases, with 20 bases between them. CDR3 sequence: CASKPPSQGREQYF. CDR3 bases: TGTGCCAGCAAGCCACCGTCTCAGGGTCGGGAGCAGTACTTC.

The rearrangement joins TRBV9 to TRBJ2-3; D call uncertain. This CDR3 has 15 amino acids. The germline CDR1 and CDR2 sequences are SGDLS and YYNGEE. V was pared by 0 bases and J by 4 bases, with 12 bases between. CDR3 sequence (DNA): TGTGCCAGCAGCGTAGAACCAGTGGTGTCAGATACGCAGTATTTT. Its protein is CASSVEPVVSDTQYF.

The chain uses TRBV5-1 and TRBJ2-1; 12 positions agree with TRBD2. V was pared by 3 bases and J by 5 bases, with 3 bases of the junction left unmatched. Germline-derived CDR1 and CDR2 are SGHRS and YFSETQ. This CDR3 comprises 15 residues. CDR3 loop: CASSWTSGANNEQFF. CDR3 in DNA: TGCGCCAGCAGCTGGACTAGCGGGGCTAACAATGAGCAGTTCTTC.

CDR3 in amino acids: CASSSTGYSISNEQFF. CDR3 in DNA: TGTGCCAGCAGCTCGACAGGGTATTCAATCTCCAATGAGCAGTTCTTC. The rearrangement links TRBV7-3 to TRBJ2-1, with TRBD1 identical over 7 bases. CDR1 is SGHTA and CDR2 is FQGTGA in the germline V gene. The CDR3 length is 16 residues. J lost 6 bases, V lost 4 bases, and 12 bases had no gene match.

This clonotype occurred a few times. The chain joins TRBV7-3 to TRBJ2-7; tentative D call: TRBD2 (5 bases). The J call may be in error: the DNA end matches TRBJ2-5 better. This CDR3 has 14 residues. Germline V gives CDR1 SGHTA, CDR2 FQGTGA. CDR3 coding DNA: TGTGCCAGCAGCTTAATGGGCCTAGAGGGGACCCAGTACTTC. This encodes CASSLMGLEGTQYF.

The chain couples TRBV4-1 to TRBJ2-1, with D possibly being TRBD2 (5 bases). The CDR3 is made up of 18 amino acids. V lost 0 bases and J lost 3, with 18 bases in between. Per the germline V gene, CDR1 is MGHRA and CDR2 is YSYEKL. CDR3: CASSQDTRRQPVYNEQFF. DNA of the CDR3: TGCGCCAGCAGCCAAGATACGAGGAGGCAGCCAGTCTACAATGAGCAGTTCTTC.

This clonotype was detected only a few times. The genes are TRBV18 and TRBJ2-3, with no clear D. The CDR3 is 13 residues long. Trimming took 3 bases from V and 4 from J, leaving 8 bases between them. CDR1 is KGHSH, CDR2 LQKENI, per germline. The DNA of the CDR3 is TGTGCCAGCTCACCCCGCTTTCCAGATACGCAGTATTTT. It translates to CASSPRFPDTQYF.

A word on this clonotype: A much larger clone lies a single base off, so this may be a read error. V and J are TRBV6-1 and TRBJ2-1, with D perhaps TRBD2 (6 bases). The V gene's germline CDR1 is MNHNS and CDR2 SASEGT. The CDR3 has 15 amino acids. Trimming left V 2 bases short and J 4 bases short, with 12 bases between. DNA of the CDR3: TGTGCCAGCAGTGAAATCCGAGCGGGTTACAATGAGCAGTTCTTC. Encoded protein: CASSEIRAGYNEQFF.

The V call is TRBV27, the J call TRBJ2-1, with 7 positions matching TRBD1. The J call could be wrong; TRBJ2-7 is a better fit for the DNA end. Looked up from germline, CDR1 is MNHEY and CDR2 is SMNVEV (reference sequence). This CDR3 has 13 amino acids. CDR3 protein: CASARDSTYEQYF. The CDR3 nucleotides read TGTGCCAGCGCCCGGGACAGCACCTACGAGCAGTACTTC.

The rearrangement uses TRBV20-1 and TRBJ1-4; D is unresolved. The CDR3 sequence is 13 residues long. Germline CDR1 and CDR2: DFQATT and SNEGSKA (reference sequence). V was trimmed by 3 bases and J by 7 bases, leaving 12 bases between them. The CDR3 bases are TGCAGTGCTAGTTGGAGGGCCGGTGAAAAACTGTTTTTT. Its translation: CSASWRAGEKLFF.

The chain is built from TRBV20-1 and TRBJ1-2; D may be TRBD1 (5 bases). The CDR3 is 13 amino acids. The germline V gene has CDR1 DFQATT and CDR2 SNEGSKA (reference sequence). V was trimmed by 4 bases and J by 8 bases, leaving 17 bases between them. In DNA form, the CDR3 reads TGCAGTGCTAACGAAAGGGGTACCCACGGCTACACCTTC. Encoded protein: CSANERGTHGYTF.

This rearrangement joins TRBV9 to TRBJ2-3; maybe TRBD1 (6 bases). The CDR3 spans 14 residues. V gave up 3 bases and J gave up 2 bases, with 10 bases separating them. CDR1 and CDR2 (germline): SGDLS, YYNGEE. The CDR3 DNA follows: TGTGCCAGCAGCGGGGGGCCTAACACAGATACGCAGTATTTT. The encoded protein is CASSGGPNTDTQYF.

This clonotype was seen a handful of times. The chain joins TRBV6-2 or TRBV6-3 to TRBJ2-5; 8 bases map to TRBD1. The end of the DNA fits TRBJ2-7 better, so the J call may be wrong. CDR1 is MNHEY, CDR2 SVGEGT, per germline. CDR3 length: 14 residues. This chain's CDR3 is CASSPWTGFAEQYF. The CDR3 bases are TGTGCCAGCAGTCCTTGGACAGGGTTCGCCGAGCAGTACTTC.

V is TRBV20-1 and J is TRBJ2-5; 12 nucleotides line up with TRBD2. V dropped 4 bases and J dropped 4; count of bases not matched to a gene: 7. Germline V gene sequence: CDR1 DFQATT, CDR2 SNEGSKA (reference sequence). The CDR3 spans 15 residues. CDR3 in DNA: TGCAGTGCTATTTCTAGCGGGGGGGCCCGAGAGACCCAGTACTTC. Translation: CSAISSGGARETQYF.

Only a few counts were recorded for this clonotype. This chain joins TRBV7-2 and TRBJ1-1; D possibly corresponds to TRBD1 (6 bases). There are 14 residues in the CDR3. Between the trimmed V and J ends, which lost 3 bases and 7 bases, there was a span of 15 bases. From germline, CDR1 is SGHTA and CDR2 FQGNSA. The CDR3 is CASSFRRGRGEAFF. In nucleotides, the CDR3 is TGTGCCAGCAGCTTCCGCAGGGGCAGAGGTGAAGCTTTCTTT.

The chain couples TRBV13 to TRBJ2-7, with D perhaps being TRBD1 or TRBD2 (5 bases each). There are 13 residues in the CDR3. Germline V gene lookup returns CDR1 PRHDT and CDR2 FYEKMQ (reference sequence). V lost 3 bases to trimming and J lost 5 bases, with 11 bases between them. The CDR3, as DNA: TGTGCCAGCAGCTTTTCGGGGCCCAACGAGCAGTACTTC. Translating it yields CASSFSGPNEQYF.

This clonotype was observed a handful of times. The chain carries TRBV4-3 and TRBJ1-2, with D maybe TRBD1 (6 bases). This CDR3 region has 15 residues. The V gene's germline CDR1 is LGHNA and CDR2 YSLEER. V lost 0 bases, J lost 4 bases, and 12 bases lay in between. In nucleotides, the CDR3 is TGCGCCAGCAGCCAAGACGGGGGGCCGATCTATGGCTACACCTTC. Translated: CASSQDGGPIYGYTF.

The chain employs TRBV6-2 or TRBV6-3 and TRBJ2-1; 9 bases align to TRBD2. The CDR3 consists of 15 residues. The V gene end was trimmed by 4 bases and the J gene end by 2 bases; junction bases not matched to a gene: 3. The germline V gene has CDR1 MNHEY and CDR2 SVGEGT. The CDR3 DNA reads as TGTGCCAGCAGTTTTCTAGCGGGACCCTACAATGAGCAGTTCTTC. The encoded protein is CASSFLAGPYNEQFF.

This chain joins TRBV6-2 or TRBV6-3 and TRBJ2-7, with TRBD2 matching over 7 bases. The trim removed 0 bases at V and 4 bases at J, leaving 9 bases unmatched. The CDR3 is made up of 16 amino acids. CDR1 MNHEY and CDR2 SVGEGT come from the germline V gene. CDR3 protein: CASSYSGGRAAYEQYF. DNA of the CDR3: TGTGCCAGCAGTTACTCGGGTGGGAGGGCCGCATACGAGCAGTACTTC.

This sequence joins TRBV11-2 and TRBJ2-5, with a tentative D call TRBD2 (5 bases). Germline V gene sequence: CDR1 SGHAT, CDR2 FQNNGV. The CDR3 covers 16 residues. Between the trimmed V and J ends, which lost 3 bases and 5 bases, there was a span of 19 bases. CDR3 in amino acids: CASSLLAQVAHETQYF. CDR3 bases: TGTGCCAGCAGCTTGTTGGCCCAGGTAGCGCACGAGACCCAGTACTTC.

This sequence joins TRBV29-1 and TRBJ2-5; 12 nucleotides line up with TRBD2. The last part of the DNA fits TRBJ2-7 better; the J call may be wrong. The CDR3 spans 14 residues. CDR1 and CDR2 from the germline V gene are SQVTM and ANQGSEA. The CDR3 nucleotides read TGCAGCGTCAGACGACTAGCGGGGGACTACGAGCAGTACTTC. Translating gives CSVRRLAGDYEQYF.

In this sample, this clonotype turned up once. The chain carries TRBV4-3 and TRBJ2-5, with D tentatively TRBD2 (5 bases). Per germline, CDR1 LGHNA and CDR2 YSLEER. V gave up 0 bases and J gave up 11 bases, with 22 bases separating them. This CDR3 is 16 amino acids long. CDR3 DNA sequence: TGCGCCAGCAGCCAAGAAACAGCTCGGGGTTACAATGAGCAGTACTTC. Protein product: CASSQETARGYNEQYF.

The chain links TRBV20-1 to TRBJ2-5; 7 nucleotides agree with TRBD2. Losses at the gene ends were 6 bases for V and 0 bases for J; bases not matched to a gene: 7. Germline V gives CDR1 DFQATT, CDR2 SNEGSKA (reference sequence). The CDR3 consists of 14 residues. The CDR3 region is CSAGSGAYQETQYF. CDR3 coding DNA: TGCAGTGCAGGGAGCGGGGCCTACCAAGAGACCCAGTACTTC.

This clonotype was detected only a few times. The chain uses TRBV7-2 and TRBJ2-7; D gene unclear. The CDR3 runs 13 residues. Trimming left V 5 bases short and J 3 bases short, with 11 bases between. Germline loops: CDR1 SGHTA, CDR2 FQGNSA. CDR3 bases: TGTGCCAGCAGCGACCCCTCAGACTACGAGCAGTACTTC. Translation: CASSDPSDYEQYF.

This chain links TRBV5-4 with TRBJ1-1, with unresolved D. V lost 4 bases to trimming and J lost 1 base, with 14 bases between them. This CDR3 is built from 15 residues. Germline assignment: CDR1 SGHNT and CDR2 YYREEE (reference sequence). The CDR3 DNA is TGTGCCAGCAGCAGCCCATGGTTGGGGAACACTGAAGCTTTCTTT. Its protein product is CASSSPWLGNTEAFF.

This clonotype was detected a few times. This chain connects TRBV7-8 to TRBJ1-5; 7 bases are shared with TRBD1. The CDR3 extends over 17 amino acids. Germline values: CDR1 SGHVS, CDR2 FQNEAQ. V dropped 5 bases and J dropped 7; count of bases not matched to a gene: 17. CDR3 protein: CASSIQRYNRGVQPQHF. CDR3 in DNA: TGTGCCAGCAGCATACAGCGGTATAACAGGGGAGTCCAGCCCCAGCATTTT.

The chain uses TRBV13 and TRBJ1-2; 9 bases are a match to TRBD1. CDR1 is PRHDT, CDR2 FYEKMQ, per germline (reference sequence). The J segment lost 2 bases and the V segment lost 0 bases, leaving 7 bases of the junction unmatched. This CDR3 is built from 17 residues. The CDR3 region has the DNA TGTGCCAGCAGCTTAGGCCTCCGGACAGGGGACAACTATGGCTACACCTTC. This gives the protein CASSLGLRTGDNYGYTF.

This clonotype occurred once. The rearrangement joins TRBV5-1 to TRBJ2-5; 12 bases are shared with TRBD2. Germline V gene data show CDR1 as SGHRS and CDR2 as YFSETQ. This CDR3 contains 16 residues. V dropped 4 bases and J dropped 7; count of bases not matched to a gene: 11. CDR3: CASSARLAGEAGTQYF. CDR3 bases: TGCGCCAGCAGCGCCAGACTAGCGGGAGAAGCGGGGACCCAGTACTTC.

This clonotype showed up just a few times. The V call is TRBV4-1, the J call TRBJ2-5, with TRBD1 matching over 7 bases. Per germline, CDR1 MGHRA and CDR2 YSYEKL. V was clipped by 0 bases and J by 2 bases; unmatched bases: 3. The CDR3 consists of 15 residues. The CDR3 loop is CASSQEGQRQETQYF. CDR3 sequence (DNA): TGCGCCAGCAGCCAAGAGGGACAGCGTCAAGAGACCCAGTACTTC.

With regard to this clonotype: Germline and junction disagree at one end, which may indicate a read error. The chain couples TRBV20-1 to TRBJ2-6; D is possibly TRBD2 (5 bases). Germline V gives CDR1 DFQATT, CDR2 SNEGSKA (reference sequence). The CDR3 contains 18 residues. The CDR3 region has the DNA TGCAGTGCTCGAGACGCGGGCTCTACTTCCTCTGGGGCCAACGTCCTGACTTTC. Translated: CSARDAGSTSSGANVLTF.

This clonotype was seen only a few times. In nucleotides, the CDR3 is TGTGCCAGCAGTTTATCCGACGGGCAGTTCTTC. This translates into CASSLSDGQFF. This rearrangement joins TRBV12-3 or TRBV12-4 to TRBJ2-1; D is uncertain. The V gene lost 2 bases and the J gene lost 12 bases, with 8 bases spanning the gap. This CDR3 contains 11 residues.